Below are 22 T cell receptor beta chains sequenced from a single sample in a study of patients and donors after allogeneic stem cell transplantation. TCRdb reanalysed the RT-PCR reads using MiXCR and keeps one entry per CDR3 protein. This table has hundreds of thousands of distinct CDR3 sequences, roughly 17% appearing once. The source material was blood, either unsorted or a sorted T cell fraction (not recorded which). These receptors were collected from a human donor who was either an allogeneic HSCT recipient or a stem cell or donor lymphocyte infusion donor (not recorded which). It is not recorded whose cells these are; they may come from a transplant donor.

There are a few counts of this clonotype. The CDR3 protein is CATSDSVSGSPTYEAFF. The CDR3 bases are TGTGCCACCAGTGATTCCGTTTCAGGTAGTCCCACATACGAAGCTTTCTTT. The chain links TRBV24-1 to TRBJ1-1; D is unresolved. V was trimmed by 2 bases and J by 8 bases, leaving 23 bases between them. The germline CDR1 and CDR2 sequences are KGHDR and SFDVKD. The CDR3 extends over 17 amino acids.

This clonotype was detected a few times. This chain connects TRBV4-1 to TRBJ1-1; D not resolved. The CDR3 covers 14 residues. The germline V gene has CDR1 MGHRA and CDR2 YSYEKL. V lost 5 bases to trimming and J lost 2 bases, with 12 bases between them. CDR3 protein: CASSSPAGNTEAFF. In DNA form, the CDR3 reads TGCGCCAGCAGCTCGCCGGCGGGAAACACTGAAGCTTTCTTT.

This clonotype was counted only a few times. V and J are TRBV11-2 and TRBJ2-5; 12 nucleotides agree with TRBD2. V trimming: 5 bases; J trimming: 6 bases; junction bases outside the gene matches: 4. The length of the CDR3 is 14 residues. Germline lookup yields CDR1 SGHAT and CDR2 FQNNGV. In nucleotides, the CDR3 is TGTGCCAGCAGCGCTAGCGGGGGGGCAAAGACCCAGTACTTC. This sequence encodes CASSASGGAKTQYF.

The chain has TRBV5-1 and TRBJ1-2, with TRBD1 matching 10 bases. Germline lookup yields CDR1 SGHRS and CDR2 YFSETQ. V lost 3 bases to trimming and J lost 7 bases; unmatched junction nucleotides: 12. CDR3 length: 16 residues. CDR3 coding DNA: TGCGCCAGCAGCTCCTTCCTTGGACAGGGGGAAAGTGGCTACACCTTC. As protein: CASSSFLGQGESGYTF.

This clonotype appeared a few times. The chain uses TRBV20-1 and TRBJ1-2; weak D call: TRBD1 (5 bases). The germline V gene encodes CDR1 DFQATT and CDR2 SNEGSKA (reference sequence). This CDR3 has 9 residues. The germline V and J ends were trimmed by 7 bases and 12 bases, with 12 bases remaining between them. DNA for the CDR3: TGCAGTGTGGCAGGGCGCGACACCTTC. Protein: CSVAGRDTF.

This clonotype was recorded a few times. The DNA for the CDR3 is TGTGCCAGCCGCCTTGACAGGTATAGCAATCAGCCCCAGCATTTT. It specifies CASRLDRYSNQPQHF. The V and J genes are TRBV6-2 or TRBV6-3 and TRBJ1-5; TRBD1 is a possible D gene (6 bases). Germline CDR1 reads MNHEY; CDR2 reads SVGEGT. The length of the CDR3 is 15 residues. V lost 8 bases and J lost 0, with 14 bases in between.

CDR3: CASSMVSGSYEQYF. The DNA for the CDR3 is TGTGCCAGTAGTATGGTTAGCGGCTCCTACGAGCAGTACTTC. The chain has TRBV19 and TRBJ2-7; a possible D gene is TRBD2 (6 bases). The length of the CDR3 is 14 residues. With 3 bases removed from V and 0 bases from J, the gap between germline ends came to 9 bases. Germline V CDR1 and CDR2: LNHDA, SQIVND (reference sequence). Drawing the rest from reference TRBV19 and TRBJ2-7, the complete variable domain is DGGITQSPKYLFRKEGQNVTLSCEQNLNHDAMYWYRQDPGQGLRLIYYSQIVNDFQKGDIAEGYSVSREKKESFPLTVTSAQKNPTAFYLCASSMVSGSYEQYFGPGTRLTVT.

For the CDR3, the DNA is TGCAGTGCCTTACCGGGCCCCCGCCATGGCTACACCTTC. This encodes CSALPGPRHGYTF. The rearrangement uses TRBV20-1 and TRBJ1-2, with D unresolved. Trimming removed 6 bases at V and 6 bases at J, with 17 bases between. From germline, CDR1 is DFQATT and CDR2 SNEGSKA (reference sequence). The CDR3 contains 13 residues.

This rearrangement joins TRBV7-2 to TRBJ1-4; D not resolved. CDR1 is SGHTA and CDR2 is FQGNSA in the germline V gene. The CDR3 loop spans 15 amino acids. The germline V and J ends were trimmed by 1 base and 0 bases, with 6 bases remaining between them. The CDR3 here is CASSLVAATNEKLFF. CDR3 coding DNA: TGTGCCAGCAGCTTAGTGGCAGCAACTAATGAAAAACTGTTTTTT.

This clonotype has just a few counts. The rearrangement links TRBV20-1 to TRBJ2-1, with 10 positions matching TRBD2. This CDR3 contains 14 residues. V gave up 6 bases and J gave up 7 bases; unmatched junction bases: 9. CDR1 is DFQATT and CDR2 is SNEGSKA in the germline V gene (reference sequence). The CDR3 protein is CSAPPSGSFNEQFF. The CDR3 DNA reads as TGCAGTGCGCCGCCTAGCGGGAGTTTTAATGAGCAGTTCTTC.

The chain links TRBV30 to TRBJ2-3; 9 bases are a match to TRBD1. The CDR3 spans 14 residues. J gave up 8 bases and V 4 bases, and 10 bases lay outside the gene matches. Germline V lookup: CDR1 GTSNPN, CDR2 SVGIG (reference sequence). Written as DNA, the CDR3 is TGTGCCTGGATAGGGACAGGGAAGAGGGGTACGCAGTATTTT. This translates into CAWIGTGKRGTQYF.

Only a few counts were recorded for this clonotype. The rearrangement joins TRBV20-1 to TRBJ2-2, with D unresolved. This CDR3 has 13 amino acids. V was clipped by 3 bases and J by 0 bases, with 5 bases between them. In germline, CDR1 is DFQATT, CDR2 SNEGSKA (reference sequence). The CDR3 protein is CSARWANTGELFF. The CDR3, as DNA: TGCAGTGCTAGGTGGGCGAACACCGGGGAGCTGTTTTTT.

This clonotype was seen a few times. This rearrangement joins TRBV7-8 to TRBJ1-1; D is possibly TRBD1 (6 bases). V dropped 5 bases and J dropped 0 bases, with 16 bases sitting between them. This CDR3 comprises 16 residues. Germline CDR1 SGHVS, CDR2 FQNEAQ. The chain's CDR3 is CASSTGQLIMNTEAFF. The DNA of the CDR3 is TGTGCCAGCAGCACCGGACAGCTTATAATGAACACTGAAGCTTTCTTT. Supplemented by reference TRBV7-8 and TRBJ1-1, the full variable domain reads GAGVSQSPRYKVAKRGQDVALRCDPISGHVSLFWYQQALGQGPEFLTYFQNEAQLDKSGLPSDRFFAERPEGSVSTLKIQRTQQEDSAVYLCASSTGQLIMNTEAFFGQGTRLTVV.

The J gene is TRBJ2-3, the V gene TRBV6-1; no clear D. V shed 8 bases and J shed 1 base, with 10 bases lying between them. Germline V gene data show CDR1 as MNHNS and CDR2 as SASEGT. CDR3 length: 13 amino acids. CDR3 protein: CASLDARTDTQYF. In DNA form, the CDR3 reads TGTGCCAGCTTGGACGCCCGCACAGATACGCAGTATTTT.

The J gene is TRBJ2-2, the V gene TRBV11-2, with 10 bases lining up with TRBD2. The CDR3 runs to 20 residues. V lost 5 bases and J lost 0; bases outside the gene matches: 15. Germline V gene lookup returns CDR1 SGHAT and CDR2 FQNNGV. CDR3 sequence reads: CASSITGTSVIRANTGELFF. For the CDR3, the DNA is TGTGCCAGCAGCATCACCGGGACTAGCGTCATACGCGCGAACACCGGGGAGCTGTTTTTT.

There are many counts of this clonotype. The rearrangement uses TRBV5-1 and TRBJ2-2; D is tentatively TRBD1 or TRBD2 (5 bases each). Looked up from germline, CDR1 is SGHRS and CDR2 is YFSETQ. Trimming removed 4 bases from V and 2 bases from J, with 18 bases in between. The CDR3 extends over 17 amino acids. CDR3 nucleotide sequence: TGCGCCAGCAGCCACCGGGACCCGACAAGAAACACCGGGGAGCTGTTTTTT. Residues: CASSHRDPTRNTGELFF.

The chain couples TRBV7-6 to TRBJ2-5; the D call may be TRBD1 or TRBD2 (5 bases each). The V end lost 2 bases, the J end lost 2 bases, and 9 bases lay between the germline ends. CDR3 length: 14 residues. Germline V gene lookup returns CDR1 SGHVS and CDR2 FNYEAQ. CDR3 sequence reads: CASSLRGSQETQYF. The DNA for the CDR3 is TGTGCCAGCAGCTTACGGGGCAGTCAAGAGACCCAGTACTTC.

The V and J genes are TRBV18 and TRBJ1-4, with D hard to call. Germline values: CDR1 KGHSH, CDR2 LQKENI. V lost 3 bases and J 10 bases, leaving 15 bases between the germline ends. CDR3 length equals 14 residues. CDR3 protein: CASSPWPAQGKLFF. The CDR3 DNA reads TGTGCCAGCTCACCGTGGCCGGCACAAGGAAAACTGTTTTTT.

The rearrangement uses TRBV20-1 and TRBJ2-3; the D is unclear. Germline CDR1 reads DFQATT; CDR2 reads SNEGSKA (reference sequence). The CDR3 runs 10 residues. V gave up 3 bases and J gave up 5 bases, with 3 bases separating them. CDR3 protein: CSASQDTQYF. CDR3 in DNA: TGCAGTGCTAGTCAAGATACGCAGTATTTT.

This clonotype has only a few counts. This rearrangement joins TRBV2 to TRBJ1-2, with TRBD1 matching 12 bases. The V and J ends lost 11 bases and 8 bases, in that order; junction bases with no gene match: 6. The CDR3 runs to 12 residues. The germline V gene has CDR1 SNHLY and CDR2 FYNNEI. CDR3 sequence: CAGRDRGQGYTF. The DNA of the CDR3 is TGTGCCGGCCGGGACAGGGGGCAAGGCTACACCTTC.

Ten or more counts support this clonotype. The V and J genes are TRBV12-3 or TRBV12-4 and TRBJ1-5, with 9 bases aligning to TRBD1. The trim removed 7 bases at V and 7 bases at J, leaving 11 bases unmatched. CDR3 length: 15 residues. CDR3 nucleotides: TGTGCCAGCACTCCTGGACAGGGGAAAGGCCAGCCCCAGCATTTT. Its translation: CASTPGQGKGQPQHF.

CDR3 nucleotides: TGTGCCAGCAGTAATGAACGTCCTGGAAACACCATATATTTT. Protein sequence: CASSNERPGNTIYF. The genes are TRBV6-1 and TRBJ1-3, with D hard to call. Trimming stripped 5 bases from V and 2 bases from J, with 10 bases between. This CDR3 comprises 14 residues. CDR1 and CDR2 from the germline V gene are MNHNS and SASEGT.